Presented here are 10 T cell receptor beta chains from one specimen sequenced in a study of OX40 agonist ivuxolimab in advanced cancers. The library was produced with the immunoSEQ multiplex PCR assay. Imported from immuneACCESS, the table was reduced by TCRdb to in-frame sequences with V and J called. These copies leave out some clones; in studies compared against another copy, an unresolved V gene accounts for under half, and the cause of the remainder is not known. The sample contains 45,000 or so clones, 65% to 85% of them found a single time. More than 6% of the sample lies in the top ten. This sample comprised CD4+ or CD8+ T cells sorted from blood, obtained in a trial of the OX40 agonist ivuxolimab. The source of these receptors is an adult with an advanced solid tumor such as melanoma, head and neck, liver or kidney cancer.

This chain joins TRBV7-2 and TRBJ1-1, with D perhaps TRBD1 (5 bases). The germline V gene has CDR1 SGHTA and CDR2 FQGNSA. Trimming pared 2 bases from V and 5 bases from J, leaving 12 bases between. This CDR3 contains 14 residues. This CDR3 is CASSLSPGETEAFF. CDR3 sequence (DNA): TGTGCCAGCAGCTTAAGTCCGGGGGAGACTGAAGCTTTCTTT.

V usage is TRBV6-1 and J usage is TRBJ2-7, with 8 bases aligning to TRBD2. This CDR3 comprises 15 residues. Germline-derived CDR1 and CDR2 are MNHNS and SASEGT. The ends lost 6 bases at V and 2 bases at J; junction bases unmatched: 9. CDR3 sequence (DNA): TGTGCCAGCAGAACACTAGCGGTCCTTACCTACGAGCAGTACTTC. This codes for CASRTLAVLTYEQYF.

V gene TRBV19 combines with J gene TRBJ2-7, with 7 bases aligning to TRBD2. V gave up 11 bases and J gave up 1 base; unmatched junction bases: 11. The CDR3 extends over 14 amino acids. Germline V CDR1 and CDR2: LNHDA, SQIVND (reference sequence). CDR3 in amino acids: CASRLREGSYEQYF. DNA for the CDR3: TGTGCCTCCCGGTTGAGGGAGGGATCCTACGAGCAGTACTTC.

This clone was observed a few times. This chain links TRBV7-2 with TRBJ2-5; 15 positions match TRBD2. J was trimmed by 5 bases and V by 4 bases; bases with no gene match: 11. The CDR3 is 18 residues long. CDR1 SGHTA and CDR2 FQGNSA come from the germline V gene. The CDR3 here is CASSSGTSGRRRGETQYF. CDR3 nucleotides: TGTGCCAGCAGCTCCGGGACTAGCGGGAGGAGGCGTGGGGAGACCCAGTACTTC.

The V and J genes are TRBV29-1 and TRBJ2-5; no clear D gene. Germline CDR1 reads SQVTM; CDR2 reads ANQGSEA. The V end lost 7 bases, the J end lost 5 bases, and 14 bases lay between the germline ends. The CDR3 covers 12 residues. The CDR3, as DNA: TGCAGCGCCGCACCATATGACGAGACCCAGTACTTC. It codes for CSAAPYDETQYF.

This rearrangement joins TRBV29-1 to TRBJ1-4; D is uncertain. There are 13 residues in the CDR3. With 6 bases removed from V and 0 bases from J, the gap between germline ends came to 8 bases. Germline CDR1 SQVTM, CDR2 ANQGSEA. CDR3 protein: CSVGVTTNEKLFF. Written as DNA, the CDR3 is TGCAGCGTGGGAGTGACAACTAATGAAAAACTGTTTTTT.

The chain is built from TRBV7-6 and TRBJ2-2; the D is unclear. CDR1 is SGHVS and CDR2 is FNYEAQ in the germline V gene. V gave up 5 bases and J gave up 6 bases, with 7 bases separating them. The CDR3 covers 12 residues. The CDR3 DNA sequence: TGTGCCAGCAGCGAGTGGGCCGGGGAGCTGTTTTTT. Translating it yields CASSEWAGELFF.

This rearrangement joins TRBV4-3 to TRBJ1-2; a possible D gene is TRBD1 (5 bases). V lost 0 bases, J lost 4 bases, and 15 bases lay in between. This CDR3 has 16 amino acids. Germline V gene lookup returns CDR1 LGHNA and CDR2 YSLEER. The CDR3 spells CASSQEGVRDGYGYTF. CDR3 nucleotides: TGCGCCAGCAGCCAAGAGGGGGTCAGGGATGGCTATGGCTACACCTTC.

This rearrangement joins TRBV7-2 to TRBJ1-2; D is possibly TRBD1 (5 bases). The CDR3 is 12 residues long. Germline CDR1 reads SGHTA; CDR2 reads FQGNSA. Trimming stripped 1 base from V and 8 bases from J, with 8 bases between. In DNA, the CDR3 is TGTGCCAGCAGCTTAGTTGGGGCAGGCTACACCTTC. Translation gives CASSLVGAGYTF.

The rearrangement uses TRBV6-5 and TRBJ2-1; maybe TRBD2 (5 bases). Germline CDR1 is MNHEY and CDR2 is SVGAGI. The V end was cut by 7 bases, the J end by 0 bases, with 10 bases between. The CDR3 runs to 14 residues. The CDR3 here is CASKGSSSYNEQFF. Written as DNA, the CDR3 is TGTGCCAGCAAAGGGAGTAGCTCCTACAATGAGCAGTTCTTC.